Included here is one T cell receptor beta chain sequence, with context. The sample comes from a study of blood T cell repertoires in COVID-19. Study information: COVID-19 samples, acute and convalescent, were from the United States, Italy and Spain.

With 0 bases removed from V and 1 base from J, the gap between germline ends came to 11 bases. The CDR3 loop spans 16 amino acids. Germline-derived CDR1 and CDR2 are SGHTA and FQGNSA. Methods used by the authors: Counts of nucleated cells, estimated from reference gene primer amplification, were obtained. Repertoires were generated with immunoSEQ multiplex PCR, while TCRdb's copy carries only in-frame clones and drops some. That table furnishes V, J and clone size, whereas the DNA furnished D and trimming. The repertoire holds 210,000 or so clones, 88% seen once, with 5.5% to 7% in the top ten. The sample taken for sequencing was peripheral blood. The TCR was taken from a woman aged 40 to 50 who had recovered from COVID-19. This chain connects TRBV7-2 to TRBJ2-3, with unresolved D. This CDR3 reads CASSLAQRSGTDTQYF. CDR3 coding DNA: TGTGCCAGCAGCTTAGCCCAGCGATCGGGCACAGATACGCAGTATTTT.